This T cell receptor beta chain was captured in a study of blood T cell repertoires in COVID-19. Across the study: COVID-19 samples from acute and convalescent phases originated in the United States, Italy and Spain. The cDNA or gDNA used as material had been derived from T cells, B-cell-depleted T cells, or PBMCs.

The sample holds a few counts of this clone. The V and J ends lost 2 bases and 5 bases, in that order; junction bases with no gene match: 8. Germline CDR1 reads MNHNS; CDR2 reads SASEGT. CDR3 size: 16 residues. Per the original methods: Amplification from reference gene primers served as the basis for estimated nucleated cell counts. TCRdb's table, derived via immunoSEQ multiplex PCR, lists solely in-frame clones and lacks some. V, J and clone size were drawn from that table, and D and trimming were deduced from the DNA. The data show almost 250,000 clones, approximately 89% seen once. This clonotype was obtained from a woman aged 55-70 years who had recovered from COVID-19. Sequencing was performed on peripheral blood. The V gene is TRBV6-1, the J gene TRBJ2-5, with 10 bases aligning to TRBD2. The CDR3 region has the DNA TGTGCCAGCAGTGAACTTCAAGCGGGGGGGCTCGAGACCCAGTACTTC. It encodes CASSELQAGGLETQYF.